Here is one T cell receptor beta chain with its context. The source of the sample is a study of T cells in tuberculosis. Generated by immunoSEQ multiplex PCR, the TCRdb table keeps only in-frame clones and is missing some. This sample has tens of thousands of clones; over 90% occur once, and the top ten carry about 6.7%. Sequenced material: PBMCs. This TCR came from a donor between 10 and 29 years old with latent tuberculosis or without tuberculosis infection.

CDR3 loop: CASTIEGSEQYF. The CDR3 coding sequence is TGCGCCAGCACTATTGAGGGTTCCGAGCAGTACTTC. The chain couples TRBV5-1 to TRBJ2-7; the D gene is possibly TRBD2 (5 bases). The CDR3 extends over 12 amino acids. Germline V CDR1 and CDR2: SGHRS, YFSETQ. Trimming removed 6 bases at V and 6 bases at J, with 13 bases between. The full variable domain, completed using reference TRBV5-1 and TRBJ2-7, is KAGVTQTPRYLIKTRGQQVTLSCSPISGHRSVSWYQQTPGQGLQFLFEYFSETQRNKGNFPGRFSGRQFSNSRSEMNVSTLELGDSALYLCASTIEGSEQYFGPGTRLTVT.